This T cell receptor (beta chain) was sequenced during a study of shared clonotypes between healthy human individuals. Sequencing was performed with immunoSEQ multiplex PCR; in TCRdb, only in-frame clones are kept and a portion is missing. The repertoire holds around 1,900,000 clones, with 93% as singletons. Naive CD8 populations comprised CD45RO-negative cells positively selected for CCR7, excluding terminally differentiated effector memory CD45RA+ cells. Per the germline V gene, CDR1 is SEHNR and CDR2 is FQNEAQ (reference sequence). Trimming took 2 bases from V and 3 from J, leaving 8 bases between them. The CDR3 totals 13 residues.

Material: naive CD8+ T cells from PBMCs. The chain links TRBV7-9 to TRBJ2-7, with unresolved D. The sequence was collected from a man younger than 35 in good health. Some clones in this sample may be carry-over from other donors' samples. CDR3 DNA: TGTGCCAGCAGCTTATCCGTCGGCTACGAGCAGTACTTC. It specifies CASSLSVGYEQYF.